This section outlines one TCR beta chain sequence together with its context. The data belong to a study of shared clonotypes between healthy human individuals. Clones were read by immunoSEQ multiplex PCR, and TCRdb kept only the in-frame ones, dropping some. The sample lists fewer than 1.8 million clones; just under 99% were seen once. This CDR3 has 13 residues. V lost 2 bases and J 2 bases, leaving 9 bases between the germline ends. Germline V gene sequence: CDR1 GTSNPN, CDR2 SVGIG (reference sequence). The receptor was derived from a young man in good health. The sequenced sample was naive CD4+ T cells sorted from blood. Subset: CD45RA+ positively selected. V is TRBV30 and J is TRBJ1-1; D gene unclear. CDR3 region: CAWSLRVNTEAFF. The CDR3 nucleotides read TGTGCCTGGAGTTTAAGGGTAAACACTGAAGCTTTCTTT.